This passage covers 27 T cell receptor beta chains from one sample sequenced in a study of molecular identifiers for immune sequencing clone quantification. TCRdb reprocessed the PCR reads via MiXCR and lists one record per CDR3 protein. The profile shows more than 550,000 distinct CDR3 sequences, about 25% of them singletons. The sequenced sample was naive CD8+ T cells from blood, with Jurkat cell RNA spiked in. Documented subset: FACS-sorted CD8+CD4-CCR7+CD45RA+ naive T cells. The source of these receptors is a human donor in good health. Some libraries in this study had Jurkat cell RNA spiked in.

This clonotype was seen at least ten times. The chain uses TRBV28 and TRBJ2-3, with 10 bases lining up with TRBD2. J lost 4 bases, V lost 6 bases, and 10 bases had no gene match. CDR1 MDHEN and CDR2 SYDVKM come from the germline V gene. The CDR3 is made up of 16 amino acids. This CDR3 is CASRLAGDLNPDTQYF. The CDR3 region has the DNA TGTGCCAGCAGGCTAGCGGGAGATCTTAACCCAGATACGCAGTATTTT.

This clonotype was seen at least ten times. The chain has TRBV12-5 and TRBJ1-1; 7 nucleotides line up with TRBD1. The V gene end was trimmed by 5 bases and the J gene end by 3 bases; junction bases not matched to a gene: 6. This CDR3 spans 14 amino acids. Germline values: CDR1 LGHNT, CDR2 FRNRAP. CDR3 in amino acids: CASGTSDRYTEAFF. CDR3 coding DNA: TGTGCTAGTGGTACATCGGACAGGTACACTGAAGCTTTCTTT. The variable domain in full, with the rest retrieved from reference TRBV12-5 and TRBJ1-1, is DARVTQTPRHKVTEMGQEVTMRCQPILGHNTVFWYRQTMMQGLELLAYFRNRAPLDDSGMPKDRFSAEMPDATLATLKIQPSEPRDSAVYFCASGTSDRYTEAFFGQGTRLTVV.

This clonotype was recorded at least ten times. The chain joins TRBV27 to TRBJ2-3, with unresolved D. Trimming pared 2 bases from V and 0 bases from J, leaving 3 bases between. Germline-derived CDR1 and CDR2 are MNHEY and SMNVEV (reference sequence). The CDR3 runs to 13 residues. In DNA, the CDR3 is TGTGCCAGCAGTTTAACTAGCACAGATACGCAGTATTTT. As protein: CASSLTSTDTQYF.

The chain couples TRBV18 to TRBJ1-1; weak D call: TRBD1 (5 bases). CDR1 and CDR2 (germline): KGHSH, LQKENI. V dropped 8 bases and J dropped 7 bases, with 11 bases sitting between them. This CDR3 has 11 residues. The CDR3 is CASHGDGEAFF. In DNA, the CDR3 is TGTGCCAGCCACGGGGACGGTGAAGCTTTCTTT. The variable domain in full, with the rest retrieved from reference TRBV18 and TRBJ1-1, is NAGVMQNPRHLVRRRGQEARLRCSPMKGHSHVYWYRQLPEEGLKFMVYLQKENIIDESGMPKERFSAEFPKEGPSILRIQQVVRGDSAAYFCASHGDGEAFFGQGTRLTVV.

This clonotype was recorded at least ten times. The V call is TRBV12-3 or TRBV12-4, the J call TRBJ2-1; 10 bases are a match to TRBD2. Trimming cost V 3 bases and J 5 bases; bases outside gene matches: 13. The CDR3 extends over 18 amino acids. CDR3 amino acids: CASSLVWSGLALDNEQFF. In DNA form, the CDR3 reads TGTGCCAGCAGTTTGGTATGGTCGGGACTAGCGCTGGACAATGAGCAGTTCTTC.

This clonotype was seen ten or more times. J is TRBJ2-3 and V is TRBV5-1, with D unresolved. CDR1 is SGHRS, CDR2 YFSETQ, per germline. V was trimmed by 3 bases and J by 0 bases, leaving 11 bases between them. The CDR3 length is 15 residues. The chain's CDR3 is CASSSTVYSTDTQYF. CDR3 nucleotides: TGCGCCAGCAGCTCAACAGTATATAGCACAGATACGCAGTATTTT.

Concerning this clonotype: With a much larger clone just one base away, this may be a read error. The chain carries TRBV27 and TRBJ2-5; D possibly matches TRBD1 or TRBD2 (5 bases each). Trimming took off 4 bases at V and 9 bases at J, with 21 bases between the two ends. The CDR3 runs 15 residues. Germline CDR1 and CDR2: MNHEY and SMNVEV (reference sequence). In DNA, the CDR3 is TGTGCCAGCAGTTCTAGCCGGGACCCCCAGAAGCCCCAGTACTTC. Translated, it gives CASSSSRDPQKPQYF.

The chain uses TRBV9 and TRBJ2-3; D possibly uses TRBD1 or TRBD2 (5 bases each). This CDR3 is built from 15 residues. Germline assignment: CDR1 SGDLS and CDR2 YYNGEE. V dropped 1 base and J dropped 0 bases, with 9 bases sitting between them. CDR3 sequence reads: CASSVWGRSTDTQYF. CDR3 nucleotide sequence: TGTGCCAGCAGCGTATGGGGGAGAAGCACAGATACGCAGTATTTT.

About this clonotype itself: A much larger clone lies a single base off, so this may be a read error. The CDR3 does not end in the conserved phenylalanine or tryptophan, so this is likely a read error. This chain links TRBV7-9 with TRBJ2-7, with D maybe TRBD1 (6 bases). With 4 bases removed from V and 6 bases from J, the gap between germline ends came to 16 bases. The CDR3 length is 14 residues. From germline, CDR1 is SEHNR and CDR2 FQNEAQ (reference sequence). The CDR3 nucleotides are TGTGCCAGCAGCTCGGACTGGACAGTCGCCGAGCAGTACTCC. Its protein product is CASSSDWTVAEQYS.

This clonotype appeared many times. This chain uses TRBV5-1 with TRBJ1-1, with TRBD1 matching over 9 bases. Germline lookup yields CDR1 SGHRS and CDR2 YFSETQ. V lost 0 bases to trimming and J lost 5 bases; unmatched junction nucleotides: 2. The CDR3 runs 14 residues. Here the CDR3 reads CASSLDRGLTEAFF. DNA of the CDR3: TGCGCCAGCAGCTTGGACAGGGGGCTTACTGAAGCTTTCTTT.

This clonotype was counted ten times or more. The chain couples TRBV6-5 to TRBJ2-2; tentative D call: TRBD1 (6 bases). The germline V gene has CDR1 MNHEY and CDR2 SVGAGI. The CDR3 has 17 amino acids. V lost 2 bases, J lost 4 bases, and 17 bases lay in between. CDR3 DNA: TGTGCCAGCAGTTACAACCCCCCGGGACAACCCACCGGGGAGCTGTTTTTT. Translation gives CASSYNPPGQPTGELFF.

This clonotype was counted only a few times. J is TRBJ2-1 and V is TRBV7-2; possible D gene TRBD1, 6 bases. This CDR3 has 15 amino acids. V was shortened by 5 bases and J by 8 bases, with 19 bases between the two germline ends. Germline CDR1 SGHTA, CDR2 FQGNSA. The CDR3: CASSLLQGVKDEQFF. The CDR3 region has the DNA TGTGCCAGCAGCCTACTACAGGGAGTTAAGGATGAGCAGTTCTTC.

The chain has TRBV19 and TRBJ2-2; D may be TRBD1 (6 bases). V was clipped by 7 bases and J by 6 bases, with 12 bases between them. The V gene's germline CDR1 is LNHDA and CDR2 SQIVND (reference sequence). The CDR3 consists of 13 residues. The CDR3 here is CASKNRASGELFF. In DNA, the CDR3 is TGTGCCAGTAAGAACAGGGCGTCCGGGGAGCTGTTTTTT.

This clonotype was picked up many times. The V gene is TRBV27, the J gene TRBJ2-7, with 7 bases fitting TRBD1. Per germline, CDR1 MNHEY and CDR2 SMNVEV (reference sequence). The CDR3 runs to 13 residues. V was pared by 6 bases and J by 2 bases, with 4 bases of the junction left unmatched. The CDR3 sequence: CASSSTGAYEQYF. Written as DNA, the CDR3 is TGTGCCAGCAGCTCCACAGGGGCCTACGAGCAGTACTTC.

This clonotype has at least ten counts. V and J are TRBV10-2 and TRBJ1-5; a weak D match, TRBD1 (5 bases). Trimming stripped 3 bases from V and 7 bases from J, with 13 bases between. The germline V gene has CDR1 WSHSY and CDR2 SAAADI. There are 14 residues in the CDR3. Here the CDR3 DNA reads TGCGCCAGCAGTGAAATCCAGGGTCAACAGCCCCAGCATTTT. It specifies CASSEIQGQQPQHF.

Remarks on this clonotype: One end of the junction is discordant with germline, which a read error may explain. The V call is TRBV19, the J call TRBJ1-5; 8 nucleotides line up with TRBD1. Per the germline V gene, CDR1 is LNHDA and CDR2 is SQIVND (reference sequence). This CDR3 contains 15 residues. The CDR3 sequence: CASSNLPGGDQPLHF. The CDR3 coding sequence is TGTGCCAGTAGTAACCTACCAGGGGGCGATCAGCCCCTGCATTTT.

With respect to this clonotype: A much bigger clone sits one base away, suggesting this may be a read error. This chain joins TRBV24-1 and TRBJ2-1; D could derive from TRBD1 or TRBD2 (6 bases each). Germline assignment: CDR1 KGHDR and CDR2 SFDVKD. CDR3 length equals 14 residues. The DNA of the CDR3 is TGTGCCACCGCCGGCGGGACAACCTACAATGAGCAGATCTTC. Protein product: CATAGGTTYNEQIF.

The V gene is TRBV4-1, the J gene TRBJ2-7, with 10 bases that match TRBD2. Germline values: CDR1 MGHRA, CDR2 YSYEKL. Trimming removed 1 base from V and 4 bases from J; junction bases left unmatched: 7. The CDR3 has 16 residues. Here the CDR3 reads CASSQALAGGAYEQYF. The CDR3 region has the DNA TGCGCCAGCAGCCAAGCTTTAGCGGGAGGTGCGTACGAGCAGTACTTC.

This clonotype showed up just a few times. This rearrangement joins TRBV11-2 to TRBJ2-2; D gene ambiguous. The CDR3 has 16 residues. The ends were cut back, 1 base at V and 6 bases at J, with 15 bases in the middle. In germline, CDR1 is SGHAT, CDR2 FQNNGV. CDR3 nucleotide sequence: TGTGCCAGCAGCTTAGTTCTGGGTTCGGTCTCCGGGGAGCTGTTTTTT. Encoded protein: CASSLVLGSVSGELFF.

This clonotype was observed many times. V is TRBV3-1 and J is TRBJ1-2; D unresolved. Germline-derived CDR1 and CDR2 are LGHDT and YNNKEL (reference sequence). The CDR3 spans 15 residues. V was clipped by 1 base and J by 0 bases, with 9 bases between them. The CDR3 sequence: CASSQGTRANYGYTF. The CDR3 DNA reads as TGTGCCAGCAGCCAAGGCACGCGAGCTAACTATGGCTACACCTTC.

Many counts were recorded for this clonotype. The rearrangement joins TRBV10-3 to TRBJ2-7, with D perhaps assigned TRBD1 or TRBD2 (5 bases each). Germline CDR1 and CDR2: ENHRY and SYGVKD. Trimming removed 0 bases from V and 2 bases from J, with 11 bases in between. The CDR3 is 15 amino acids. The CDR3 spells CAISESDYRPYEQYF. CDR3 sequence (DNA): TGTGCCATCAGTGAGTCAGACTACAGGCCCTACGAGCAGTACTTC.

This clonotype was seen only a few times. CDR3 sequence: CASSLLRDGAYEQYF. The CDR3 DNA sequence: TGCGCCAGCAGCCTACTCCGGGACGGAGCCTACGAGCAGTACTTC. The chain links TRBV4-1 to TRBJ2-7, with D perhaps being TRBD1 or TRBD2 (5 bases each). V dropped 4 bases and J dropped 2 bases, with 15 bases sitting between them. Germline V gene data show CDR1 as MGHRA and CDR2 as YSYEKL. This CDR3 comprises 15 residues.

The chain recombines TRBV19 with TRBJ2-2; tentatively, D is TRBD1 or TRBD2 (5 bases each). The germline V gene encodes CDR1 LNHDA and CDR2 SQIVND (reference sequence). Trimming left V 1 base short and J 4 bases short, with 10 bases between. The CDR3 length is 15 residues. CDR3 DNA sequence: TGTGCCAGTAGTATAGTTCCAGGGAGCACCGGGGAGCTGTTTTTT. Amino acids: CASSIVPGSTGELFF.

This clonotype was seen ten or more times. The gene calls are TRBV19 and TRBJ1-1; D is uncertain. This CDR3 region has 15 residues. V dropped 3 bases and J dropped 1 base, with 12 bases sitting between them. Per the germline V gene, CDR1 is LNHDA and CDR2 is SQIVND (reference sequence). The DNA for the CDR3 is TGTGCCAGTAGTATTGGAGGCCTTTCGAACACTGAAGCTTTCTTT. It specifies CASSIGGLSNTEAFF.

A word on this clonotype: A much larger clone sits a single nucleotide away, making a read error possible. This chain connects TRBV29-1 to TRBJ2-7; 7 positions agree with TRBD1. There are 14 residues in the CDR3. J was trimmed by 3 bases and V by 7 bases; bases with no gene match: 12. From germline, CDR1 is SQVTM and CDR2 ANQGSEA. CDR3 in DNA: TGCAGCGCCGTCCCGAGACAGGGACACTACGAGCAGTACTTC. The encoded protein is CSAVPRQGHYEQYF.

There are a few counts of this clonotype. The V and J genes are TRBV6-5 and TRBJ1-5; D might be TRBD1 (5 bases). Germline V CDR1 and CDR2: MNHEY, SVGAGI. The CDR3 covers 14 residues. The V end lost 9 bases, the J end lost 0 bases, and 12 bases lay between the germline ends. CDR3 nucleotides: TGTGCCAGTAGGGGACGGAATAGCAATCAGCCCCAGCATTTT. This codes for CASRGRNSNQPQHF.

The rearrangement joins TRBV7-9 to TRBJ1-6; TRBD1 might be the D (6 bases). The length of the CDR3 is 14 residues. Germline loops: CDR1 SEHNR, CDR2 FQNEAQ (reference sequence). Trimming pared 1 base from V and 10 bases from J, leaving 11 bases between. CDR3 in amino acids: CASSLETGWSPLHF. In nucleotides, the CDR3 is TGTGCCAGCAGCTTAGAAACAGGGTGGTCACCCCTCCACTTT. Combining the CDR3 with reference TRBV7-9 and TRBJ1-6 gives the whole variable domain DTGVSQNPRHKITKRGQNVTFRCDPISEHNRLYWYRQTLGQGPEFLTYFQNEAQLEKSRLLSDRFSAERPKGSFSTLEIQRTEQGDSAMYLCASSLETGWSPLHFGNGTRLTVT.